The rows below give T cell receptor beta chains drawn from one sample of a study of cytomegalovirus exposure and HLA in healthy donors. Profiling relied on immunoSEQ multiplex PCR, and the TCRdb table lists in-frame clones only, not all of them. The data contain around 130,000 clones, around 9% of them singletons. The sample taken for sequencing was PBMCs. The receptors originated from a middle-aged man in good health and CMV-seronegative. CDR3s include the opening cysteine and the closing phenylalanine or tryptophan. Fields, in order: clone size, D gene, V gene, J gene, CDR3 DNA, CDR3 protein. The D gene is left open where the match is weak. Some rows mark clone size as missing; the rest say once, few, many or name a class of expanded clone.

few,TRBD1,TRBV5-1,TRBJ2-1,TGCGCCAGCAGCTTGTTTACAGGGGGTGGAAATGAGCAGTTCTTC,CASSLFTGGGNEQFF
NA,NA,TRBV5-1,TRBJ1-3,TGCGCCAGCAGCTTGTCGGGGTTCGCCGGAAACACCATATATTTT,CASSLSGFAGNTIYF
NA,NA,TRBV4-3,TRBJ2-2,TGCGCCAGCAGCCAAGGAAGGGGGAGTACCGGGGAGCTGTTTTTT,CASSQGRGSTGELFF
few,NA,TRBV27,TRBJ2-5,TGTGCCAGCAGTTCGGGAGAGACCCAGTACTTC,CASSSGETQYF
NA,TRBD2,TRBV2,TRBJ2-5,TGTGCCAGCAGTGTGTTGCGGGGGGCGGGTCGTGAGACCCAGTACTTC,CASSVLRGAGRETQYF
NA,NA,TRBV4-1,TRBJ2-3,TGCGCCAGCAGCCAAGATACGAGGGGGACCACAGATACGCAGTATTTT,CASSQDTRGTTDTQYF
NA,NA,TRBV7-3,TRBJ2-3,TGTGCCAGCAGTTCAGGGTACCTTAGCACAGATACGCAGTATTTT,CASSSGYLSTDTQYF
few,NA,TRBV6-5,TRBJ2-2,TGTGCCAGCAGCAGGGGAACCGCCGGGGAGCTGTTTTTT,CASSRGTAGELFF
NA,TRBD1,TRBV4-1,TRBJ1-1,TGCGCCAGCAGCCCCCTCCCGACAGGGACCACTGAAGCTTTCTTT,CASSPLPTGTTEAFF
NA,TRBD2,TRBV11-2,TRBJ2-2,TGTGCCAGCAGCCCTAGGACTAGCGGAAACACCGGGGAGCTGTTTTTT,CASSPRTSGNTGELFF
few,TRBD1,TRBV19,TRBJ1-2,TGTGCCAGTACCGTGGACAGGGATTCCTATGGCTACACCTTC,CASTVDRDSYGYTF
few,NA,TRBV5-1,TRBJ1-4,TGCGCCAGCAGCTTGGGACAGGATAATGAAAAACTGTTTTTT,CASSLGQDNEKLFF
NA,NA,TRBV7-9,TRBJ1-2,TGTGCCAGCAGCTTAGACAGCTCCACCTATGGCTACACCTTC,CASSLDSSTYGYTF
NA,NA,TRBV5-4,TRBJ1-4,TGTGCCAGCAGCTTGGAGGGGGTTAATGAAAAACTGTTTTTT,CASSLEGVNEKLFF
NA,NA,TRBV11-2,TRBJ1-4,TGTGCCAGCAGCTCTAGCGGTCCAGGGCCTAATGAAAAACTGTTTTTT,CASSSSGPGPNEKLFF
few,TRBD1,TRBV7-8,TRBJ2-2,TGTGCGACAGGGCTAAACACCGGGGAGCTGTTTTTT,CATGLNTGELFF
NA,NA,TRBV19,TRBJ2-1,TGTGCCAGTAGTTCCCGGGACTTGGGTCCCTACAATGAGCAGTTCTTC,CASSSRDLGPYNEQFF
NA,NA,TRBV6-6,TRBJ2-7,TGTGCCAGCAGTCAGACGGACAGCTCCTACGAGCAGTACTTC,CASSQTDSSYEQYF
NA,TRBD1,TRBV9,TRBJ2-2,TGTGCCAGCAGCGTAGTTCAGGGGGCGAACACCGGGGAGCTGTTTTTT,CASSVVQGANTGELFF
few,NA,TRBV19,TRBJ1-5,TGTGCCAGTAGTATAGGGGAGGGCCGCCAGCCCCAGCATTTT,CASSIGEGRQPQHF
NA,NA,TRBV27,TRBJ1-2,TGTGCCAGCAGTTTATCCCGCCTCCCCTCGGCGGGCGGTGGCTACACCTTC,CASSLSRLPSAGGGYTF
NA,TRBD1,TRBV19,TRBJ1-4,TGTGCCACCTCCGGGACAGATAATGAAAAACTGTTTTTT,CATSGTDNEKLFF
few,NA,TRBV6-1,TRBJ2-5,TGTGCCAGCAGTGAACAGATCCTGTACCAAGAGACCCAGTACTTC,CASSEQILYQETQYF
NA,TRBD2,TRBV6-1,TRBJ2-3,TGTGCCAGCAGGCCGGGACTAGTTACAGATACGCAGTATTTT,CASRPGLVTDTQYF
NA,TRBD1,TRBV5-1,TRBJ1-2,TGCGCCAGCAGCGGGACTGGGATCGGGACAGTCGGCTACACCTTC,CASSGTGIGTVGYTF
NA,TRBD1,TRBV30,TRBJ2-7,TGTGCCTGGGGGACAGGGGGGGCCTACGAGCAGTACTTC,CAWGTGGAYEQYF
few,NA,TRBV9,TRBJ2-7,TGTGCCAGCAGCCCCGGTCCCTACGAGCAGTACTTC,CASSPGPYEQYF
NA,NA,TRBV19,TRBJ1-5,TGTGCCAGCGATCTGGGGGTGGGACTATATAGCAATCAGCCCCAGCATTTT,CASDLGVGLYSNQPQHF
few,TRBD2,TRBV7-2,TRBJ2-1,TGTGCCAGCAGCTTAGCGGGCGGGGGGCCCTACAATGAGCAGTTCTTC,CASSLAGGGPYNEQFF
NA,TRBD1,TRBV7-9,TRBJ1-3,TGTGCCAGCAGCTTACTCCTCGGACAGGGGGAAGGAAACACCATATATTTT,CASSLLLGQGEGNTIYF
few,TRBD1,TRBV6-1,TRBJ1-3,TGTGCCAGCAGCTGGACAGGGGAGACTGGAAACACCATATATTTT,CASSWTGETGNTIYF
NA,NA,TRBV6-5,TRBJ2-2,TGTGCCAGCAGTTACAGCCAGGGCGGCGGGGAGCTGTTTTTT,CASSYSQGGGELFF
NA,TRBD2,TRBV11-3,TRBJ2-1,TGTGCCAGCAGCTTTAGCGGGGGGTCGGGGAATGAGCAGTTCTTC,CASSFSGGSGNEQFF
few,NA,TRBV9,TRBJ2-3,TGTGCCAGCAGCGTAGACGGCGGTTACACAGATACGCAGTATTTT,CASSVDGGYTDTQYF
NA,NA,TRBV5-1,TRBJ2-1,TGCGCCAGCAGCCTCGCTTGGGGCGAGCAGTTCTTC,CASSLAWGEQFF
few,NA,TRBV4-1,TRBJ2-7,TGCGCCAGCAGCCAAGTTAGGAGGTACGAGCAGTACTTC,CASSQVRRYEQYF
NA,NA,TRBV7-9,TRBJ1-2,TGTGCCAGCAGTCTTGGGGGCAACTATGGCTACACCTTC,CASSLGGNYGYTF
few,TRBD1,TRBV7-2,TRBJ1-1,TGTGCCAGCAGCCTCGACAGGGACACTGAAGCTTTCTTT,CASSLDRDTEAFF
NA,NA,TRBV11-3,TRBJ2-7,TGTGCCAGCAGCTCCGGACATAGGTTGGACCCCTACGAGCAGTACTTC,CASSSGHRLDPYEQYF
NA,NA,TRBV5-1,TRBJ1-3,TGCGCCAGCAGCTTGGCGGGGGGGTCTGGAAACACCATATATTTT,CASSLAGGSGNTIYF
few,NA,TRBV28,TRBJ2-7,TGTGCCAGCAGTTTGCCTAGCAGGTACGAGCAGTACTTC,CASSLPSRYEQYF
few,NA,TRBV6-5,TRBJ2-5,TGTGCCAGCAGAAGGACAGCCTCCCAAGAGACCCAGTACTTC,CASRRTASQETQYF
few,NA,TRBV9,TRBJ1-2,TGTGCCAGCAGCGTAGGTCGGGGGGGCTATGGCTACACCTTC,CASSVGRGGYGYTF
few,TRBD1,TRBV10-3,TRBJ1-2,TGTGCCATCAGTGAGCCGGACAGGGGGCGATATATAGGATCTAACTATGGCTACACCTTC,CAISEPDRGRYIGSNYGYTF
NA,NA,TRBV7-9,TRBJ2-7,TGTGCCAGCATCTCGACTGACTCCTACGAGCAGTACTTC,CASISTDSYEQYF
NA,TRBD1,TRBV5-1,TRBJ2-7,TGCGCCAGCAGCTCCGGGACAGGGGGCTACGAGCAGTACTTC,CASSSGTGGYEQYF
few,NA,TRBV7-2,TRBJ2-1,TGTGCCAGCAGCTTAGAGCCTAGTCTCTACAATGAGCAGTTCTTC,CASSLEPSLYNEQFF
few,NA,TRBV30,TRBJ1-1,TGTGCCTGGAGTGATCGACACGACACTGAAGCTTTCTTT,CAWSDRHDTEAFF
few,NA,TRBV4-2,TRBJ2-1,TGTGCCAGCAGCCAACAGAGCGCCAATGAGCAGTTCTTC,CASSQQSANEQFF
few,NA,TRBV5-1,TRBJ1-6,TGCGCCAGCAGCTTGGGCGGAGCCCATAATTCACCCCTCCACTTT,CASSLGGAHNSPLHF
few,NA,TRBV6-5,TRBJ2-4,TGTGCCAGCAGTTACTCGACGGGTTTAAACATTCAGTACTTC,CASSYSTGLNIQYF
many,NA,TRBV7-2,TRBJ1-1,TGTGCCAGCAGCACCCAGGGGACCACTGAAGCTTTCTTT,CASSTQGTTEAFF
NA,NA,TRBV6-4,TRBJ1-1,TGTGCCAGCAGTGAGGGGGGGCACACTGAAGCTTTCTTT,CASSEGGHTEAFF
few,TRBD1,TRBV5-1,TRBJ2-2,TGCGCCAGCAGTGCGACAGGGGTCCCCGGGGAGCTGTTTTTT,CASSATGVPGELFF
few,TRBD1,TRBV19,TRBJ1-6,TGTGCCAGTAGTCCAGGACAGGGGTACTCACCCCTCCACTTT,CASSPGQGYSPLHF
NA,NA,TRBV6-4,TRBJ1-1,TGTGCCAGCAGTGAGTGGGGAGGTACTGAAGCTTTCTTT,CASSEWGGTEAFF
NA,NA,TRBV7-9,TRBJ1-4,TGTGCCAGCAGCTTAGCTTACGGACAGATAGAAAAACTGTTTTTT,CASSLAYGQIEKLFF
NA,TRBD1,TRBV28,TRBJ2-7,TGTGCCAGCAGTAAGGGGACAGGAATCTTGCAGTACTTC,CASSKGTGILQYF
NA,TRBD1,TRBV25-1,TRBJ1-4,TGTGCCAGCAGTCGTCGGGGACAGGGTCTTGAAAAACTGTTTTTT,CASSRRGQGLEKLFF